Below, 27 T cell receptor beta chains from the same sample are listed, as sequenced in a study of T cells in Graves' hyperthyroidism and ophthalmopathy. Amplification yielded TCR beta CDR3 regions, with RNA transcripts as the source. When the TCR CDR3 underwent first-round RT-PCR, the HTBI primer set was used. TCRdb reprocessed the multiplex PCR reads with MiXCR, giving one entry per CDR3 protein. The sample lists hundreds of thousands of distinct CDR3 sequences, around 13% occurring once. The sequencing sample was made of blood. Receptor source: a young woman with Graves' hyperthyroidism.

This clonotype was seen repeatedly, ten times or more. The chain links TRBV6-2 or TRBV6-3 to TRBJ2-1; 7 nucleotides match TRBD2. V trimming: 6 bases; J trimming: 8 bases; junction bases outside the gene matches: 10. Germline lookup yields CDR1 MNHEY and CDR2 SVGEGT. This CDR3 has 14 amino acids. The CDR3 nucleotides read TGTGCCAGCAGCCATCTAGCGGTGGTCTATGAGCAGTTCTTC. Encoded protein: CASSHLAVVYEQFF.

This rearrangement joins TRBV24-1 to TRBJ2-2; 9 nucleotides agree with TRBD1. The CDR3 runs to 15 residues. J gave up 6 bases and V 5 bases, and 6 bases lay outside the gene matches. CDR1 is KGHDR, CDR2 SFDVKD, per germline. The CDR3 nucleotides are TGTGCCACCAGTGGAAGGGACAGGGAGGCCGGGGAGCTGTTTTTT. Protein sequence: CATSGRDREAGELFF.

This clonotype was detected many times. This rearrangement joins TRBV27 to TRBJ2-7, with D possibly being TRBD1 (5 bases). Deletions cut 3 bases from V and 4 bases from J, with 13 bases between. The CDR3 is made up of 14 amino acids. CDR1 is MNHEY and CDR2 is SMNVEV in the germline V gene (reference sequence). The DNA for the CDR3 is TGTGCCAGCAGTTTTAATGGGTACAGGTACGAGCAGTACTTC. Translated: CASSFNGYRYEQYF.

This clonotype was recorded a few times. The chain joins TRBV20-1 to TRBJ2-1; possibly TRBD2 for D (5 bases). Trimming cost V 6 bases and J 1 base, with 28 bases left between them. The CDR3 is made up of 19 amino acids. Germline V gives CDR1 DFQATT, CDR2 SNEGSKA (reference sequence). CDR3 loop: CSAESGWWGSRKSYNEQFF. The CDR3 coding sequence is TGCAGTGCGGAAAGCGGTTGGTGGGGATCTCGTAAATCCTACAATGAGCAGTTCTTC.

Turning to this clonotype: A much larger clone lies a single base off, so this may be a read error. The gene calls are TRBV7-9 and TRBJ2-7, with D possibly being TRBD2 (5 bases). The DNA end is more similar to TRBJ2-1, so the J call may be wrong. Germline V gene sequence: CDR1 SEHNR, CDR2 FQNEAQ (reference sequence). The CDR3 is 16 residues long. The chain's CDR3 is CASSLVGGPQGYEQFF. The CDR3 DNA reads as TGTGCCAGCAGCTTAGTCGGAGGACCCCAAGGCTACGAGCAGTTCTTC.

This clonotype appeared many times. The chain is built from TRBV20-1 and TRBJ2-5; no reliable D call. Between the trimmed V and J ends, which lost 2 bases and 6 bases, there was a span of 16 bases. CDR3 length equals 14 residues. Germline V CDR1 and CDR2: DFQATT, SNEGSKA (reference sequence). The CDR3 DNA reads TGCAGTGCTAGATGGGGAACTTACCGGCAGACCCAGTACTTC. Translating gives CSARWGTYRQTQYF.

This clonotype has a count of ten or more. The V and J genes are TRBV5-1 and TRBJ2-7; no firm D call. The ends were cut back, 0 bases at V and 7 bases at J, with 20 bases in the middle. The CDR3 is 16 amino acids. Germline-derived CDR1 and CDR2 are SGHRS and YFSETQ. The CDR3 here is CASSLAQFEGDREQYF. The CDR3 nucleotides are TGCGCCAGCAGCTTGGCCCAATTCGAAGGAGATCGGGAGCAGTACTTC.

Only a few counts were recorded for this clonotype. The chain couples TRBV14 to TRBJ2-7; 7 bases are shared with TRBD1. The CDR3 sequence is 15 residues long. Per the germline V gene, CDR1 is SGHDN and CDR2 is FVKESK. V lost 3 bases and J lost 6; bases outside the gene matches: 11. CDR3 sequence: CASSHLTGRVGEQYF. CDR3 bases: TGTGCCAGCAGCCATTTGACAGGGCGGGTTGGCGAGCAGTACTTC.

This clonotype was seen more than once but under ten times. This chain connects TRBV5-1 to TRBJ1-5; D gene uncertain. V was cut by 0 bases and J by 2 bases, with 9 bases left in between. The germline gives CDR1 SGHRS, CDR2 YFSETQ. CDR3 length: 15 amino acids. CDR3: CASSLDGVRNQPQHF. The CDR3 coding sequence is TGCGCCAGCAGCTTGGATGGGGTACGCAATCAGCCCCAGCATTTT.

The chain has TRBV28 and TRBJ2-2, with unresolved D. The V and J ends lost 1 base and 0 bases respectively, with 15 bases between them. CDR3 length: 18 residues. Germline V gene sequence: CDR1 MDHEN, CDR2 SYDVKM. CDR3 nucleotide sequence: TGTGCCAGCAGTTTATCTCGGCTAGGTATCGCGAACACCGGGGAGCTGTTTTTT. It specifies CASSLSRLGIANTGELFF.

This clonotype was recorded at least ten times. V gene TRBV2 combines with J gene TRBJ1-4; TRBD1 aligns across 11 bases. The length of the CDR3 is 14 residues. Germline CDR1 is SNHLY and CDR2 is FYNNEI. Trimming took 4 bases from V and 7 from J; bases not matched to a gene: 2. The chain's CDR3 is CASSGTGGFEKLFF. CDR3 bases: TGTGCCAGCAGTGGGACAGGGGGCTTTGAAAAACTGTTTTTT.

This clonotype has ten or more counts. A much larger clonotype is one base distant, so this may be a read error. V is TRBV12-3 or TRBV12-4 and J is TRBJ2-1; D is uncertain. The V end lost 5 bases, the J end lost 5 bases, and 1 base lay between the germline ends. The CDR3 covers 10 residues. The CDR3 nucleotides are TGTGCCAGCAGTAACAATGAGCAGTTCTTC. As protein: CASSNNEQFF.

This rearrangement joins TRBV20-1 to TRBJ1-5; possibly TRBD1 for D (6 bases). The CDR3 runs to 12 residues. Trimming removed 5 bases at V and 8 bases at J, with 13 bases between. In germline, CDR1 is DFQATT, CDR2 SNEGSKA (reference sequence). CDR3 loop: CSAAGGSEPQHF. Written as DNA, the CDR3 is TGCAGTGCTGCGGGGGGCTCGGAGCCCCAGCATTTT.

This chain uses TRBV6-1 with TRBJ2-5; D is tentatively TRBD1 or TRBD2 (5 bases each). The germline V gene has CDR1 MNHNS and CDR2 SASEGT. The CDR3 contains 12 residues. Trimming removed 2 bases from V and 11 bases from J, with 12 bases in between. The CDR3 DNA sequence: TGTGCCAGCAGTGAATTGGGGACCATACAGTACTTC. Encoded protein: CASSELGTIQYF.

In this sample, this clonotype turned up many times. The gene calls are TRBV6-1 and TRBJ1-2; tentative D call: TRBD1 (5 bases). Trimming took off 2 bases at V and 6 bases at J, with 16 bases between the two ends. The germline V gene encodes CDR1 MNHNS and CDR2 SASEGT. The CDR3 is 15 amino acids. The CDR3 sequence: CASSEPGRSEDGYTF. CDR3 in DNA: TGTGCCAGCAGTGAACCGGGACGGTCGGAGGATGGCTACACCTTC.

This clonotype was counted only a few times. The V gene is TRBV5-5, the J gene TRBJ1-4; maybe TRBD1 (5 bases). CDR1 and CDR2 from the germline V gene are SGHKS and YYEKEE (reference sequence). The CDR3 has 13 amino acids. Trimming removed 5 bases from V and 7 bases from J, with 12 bases in between. The CDR3 loop reads CASSWGLVEKLFF. The CDR3 nucleotides read TGTGCCAGCAGTTGGGGGTTGGTTGAAAAACTGTTTTTT.

This clonotype was counted many times. This chain links TRBV3-1 with TRBJ2-1; 10 bases line up with TRBD2. The trim removed 2 bases at V and 7 bases at J, leaving 2 bases unmatched. This CDR3 is built from 14 residues. Looked up from germline, CDR1 is LGHDT and CDR2 is YNNKEL (reference sequence). CDR3: CASSQRTSGNEQFF. The CDR3 region has the DNA TGTGCCAGCAGCCAACGGACTAGCGGAAATGAGCAGTTCTTC.

The table lists this clonotype with many counts. The rearrangement links TRBV20-1 to TRBJ2-3; D is unresolved. Trimming stripped 1 base from V and 2 bases from J, with 7 bases between. Germline CDR1 is DFQATT and CDR2 is SNEGSKA (reference sequence). The CDR3 is made up of 13 amino acids. The CDR3 DNA follows: TGCAGTGCTAGAGGTTTATTCACAGATACGCAGTATTTT. The encoded protein is CSARGLFTDTQYF.

The chain couples TRBV6-1 to TRBJ2-7; TRBD2 aligns across 7 bases. CDR1 is MNHNS, CDR2 SASEGT, per germline. The ends lost 6 bases at V and 4 bases at J; junction bases unmatched: 12. The CDR3 sequence is 15 residues long. The CDR3 loop reads CASRPGASGLYEQYF. In DNA form, the CDR3 reads TGTGCCAGCAGGCCCGGGGCTAGCGGATTATACGAGCAGTACTTC.

This clonotype occurred many times. The chain employs TRBV7-2 and TRBJ2-1, with 7 bases identical to TRBD2. V was clipped by 1 base and J by 6 bases; unmatched bases: 9. Per the germline V gene, CDR1 is SGHTA and CDR2 is FQGNSA. The CDR3 extends over 16 amino acids. The DNA for the CDR3 is TGTGCCAGCAGCTTAGGACGAGCGGGATTGGGCAATGAGCAGTTCTTC. Protein product: CASSLGRAGLGNEQFF. Filled out from reference TRBV7-2 and TRBJ2-1, the complete variable domain reads GAGVSQSPSNKVTEKGKDVELRCDPISGHTALYWYRQSLGQGLEFLIYFQGNSAPDKSGLPSDRFSAERTGGSVSTLTIQRTQQEDSAVYLCASSLGRAGLGNEQFFGPGTRLTVL.

The table lists this clonotype with many counts. The V gene is TRBV11-2, the J gene TRBJ2-7; the match to TRBD2 covers 9 bases. Germline V gives CDR1 SGHAT, CDR2 FQNNGV. With 2 bases clipped from V and 0 bases from J, the junction kept 2 bases outside the gene matches. The CDR3 contains 15 residues. CDR3 DNA: TGTGCCAGCAGCTTACTAGCGGGGAACTCCTACGAGCAGTACTTC. This gives the protein CASSLLAGNSYEQYF.

This clonotype was picked up many times. The chain's CDR3 is CASSTYRGEQYF. The CDR3 DNA follows: TGTGCCAGCAGCACCTACAGAGGCGAGCAGTACTTC. The rearrangement joins TRBV11-1 to TRBJ2-7, with D unresolved. Trimming removed 5 bases at V and 6 bases at J, with 11 bases between. CDR1 SGHAT and CDR2 FQDESV come from the germline V gene (reference sequence). The CDR3 spans 12 residues.

As for this clonotype: A read error may explain this, as a much larger clone is one base away. The CDR3 does not end in the conserved phenylalanine or tryptophan, so this is likely a read error. The chain combines TRBV7-8 with TRBJ1-2; the D gene is possibly TRBD1 (6 bases). V lost 6 bases and J lost 4, with 18 bases in between. The CDR3 is 15 residues long. Germline CDR1 reads SGHVS; CDR2 reads FQNEAQ. The CDR3 protein is CASSPTGSALYGYTL. The DNA for the CDR3 is TGTGCCAGCAGTCCTACAGGGAGCGCTCTCTATGGCTACACCTTG.

This clonotype was found many times. The chain couples TRBV6-1 to TRBJ1-1; 8 nucleotides line up with TRBD1. CDR1 and CDR2 from the germline V gene are MNHNS and SASEGT. The CDR3 sequence is 17 residues long. Trimming took 5 bases from V and 0 from J; bases not matched to a gene: 11. CDR3 residues: CASSRRQGRSMNTEAFF. CDR3 nucleotide sequence: TGTGCCAGCAGTCGGCGACAGGGGCGCTCCATGAACACTGAAGCTTTCTTT.

Comments on this clonotype: This could be a read error, since a much larger clone is one nucleotide away. The chain links TRBV7-8 to TRBJ2-5; 7 bases are a match to TRBD2. The J call may not be correct, given that the DNA end is closer to TRBJ2-1. Germline CDR1 is SGHVS and CDR2 is FQNEAQ. The CDR3 is 13 amino acids. The CDR3 sequence: CASRRREVETQFF. The CDR3 DNA is TGTGCCAGCAGACGCCGGGAGGTCGAGACCCAGTTCTTC.

This clonotype came up many times. This sequence joins TRBV20-1 and TRBJ2-5; 10 bases align to TRBD2. CDR1 and CDR2 from the germline V gene are DFQATT and SNEGSKA (reference sequence). With V trimmed by 4 bases and J by 2 bases, 1 base remained unmatched. The CDR3 covers 13 residues. The CDR3 DNA sequence: TGCAGTGCTAAACTAGCGGGACAAGAGACCCAGTACTTC. It is translated as CSAKLAGQETQYF.

This chain joins TRBV13 and TRBJ2-1; D is possibly TRBD2 (6 bases). Trimming cost V 0 bases and J 8 bases, with 17 bases left between them. CDR1 PRHDT and CDR2 FYEKMQ come from the germline V gene (reference sequence). This CDR3 has 16 amino acids. CDR3 loop: CASSLGDGGRNHEQFF. In DNA form, the CDR3 reads TGTGCCAGCAGCTTAGGAGACGGTGGGAGGAATCATGAGCAGTTCTTC.